Each of the 31 T cell receptor beta chains below was sequenced from the same sample in a study of cytomegalovirus exposure and HLA in healthy donors. Assay: immunoSEQ multiplex PCR; the TCRdb copy retains only in-frame clones and omits some. The sample has tens of thousands of clones, approximately 96% seen once. Sequencing was carried out using PBMCs. The receptors shown here come from a man younger than 35 in good health and CMV-seronegative.

This rearrangement joins TRBV7-8 to TRBJ1-2; TRBD1 is a possible D gene (5 bases). CDR1 SGHVS and CDR2 FQNEAQ come from the germline V gene. Trimming took 7 bases from V and 8 from J, leaving 23 bases between them. This CDR3 has 15 residues. CDR3 DNA: TGTGCCAGCACCATCGCCGGGACCGGGAGTGGGGGCTACACCTTC. Its translation: CASTIAGTGSGGYTF. Full variable domain (rest looked up from reference TRBV7-8 and TRBJ1-2): GAGVSQSPRYKVAKRGQDVALRCDPISGHVSLFWYQQALGQGPEFLTYFQNEAQLDKSGLPSDRFFAERPEGSVSTLKIQRTQQEDSAVYLCASTIAGTGSGGYTFGSGTRLTVV.

This chain joins TRBV18 and TRBJ2-7, with 8 bases that match TRBD1. The CDR3 is 12 amino acids. The V gene end was trimmed by 4 bases and the J gene end by 6 bases; junction bases not matched to a gene: 2. Germline V gene data show CDR1 as KGHSH and CDR2 as LQKENI. Here the CDR3 DNA reads TGTGCCAGCTCACTGGACAGGGTCGAGCAGTACTTC. Translated, it gives CASSLDRVEQYF.

The chain combines TRBV7-9 with TRBJ2-6, with 8 bases lining up with TRBD1. Germline CDR1 SEHNR, CDR2 FQNEAQ (reference sequence). Trimming at V came to 5 bases and at J to 0 bases, leaving 9 bases not matched to a gene. The CDR3 has 18 amino acids. The CDR3 DNA follows: TGTGCCAGCAGCCAGCCCGGGACAGGCCTCTCTGGGGCCAACGTCCTGACTTTC. Protein: CASSQPGTGLSGANVLTF.

This chain connects TRBV30 to TRBJ2-1, with 8 bases lining up with TRBD2. Unmatched junction bases numbered 7, after V lost 5 bases and J lost 4 bases. This CDR3 comprises 14 residues. Germline loops: CDR1 GTSNPN, CDR2 SVGIG (reference sequence). The CDR3 reads CAWDLAGYYNEQFF. CDR3 nucleotides: TGTGCCTGGGACCTAGCGGGCTATTACAATGAGCAGTTCTTC.

The gene calls are TRBV7-8 and TRBJ2-1; D gene uncertain. This CDR3 has 13 residues. Per the germline V gene, CDR1 is SGHVS and CDR2 is FQNEAQ. Trimming shortened V by 1 base and J by 5 bases, and 6 bases separated the two germline ends. CDR3 in amino acids: CASSLGQNNEQFF. CDR3 coding DNA: TGTGCCAGCAGCTTAGGGCAGAACAATGAGCAGTTCTTC.

The chain recombines TRBV7-9 with TRBJ1-1; perhaps TRBD1 as D (6 bases). Deletions cut 5 bases from V and 4 bases from J, with 17 bases between. Germline CDR1 SEHNR, CDR2 FQNEAQ (reference sequence). The CDR3 contains 15 residues. CDR3 nucleotides: TGTGCCAGCAGCCCCCCACAGGGTTGGGGCACTGAAGCTTTCTTT. Protein product: CASSPPQGWGTEAFF.

The rearrangement joins TRBV5-6 to TRBJ2-1; 9 positions agree with TRBD2. The V gene's germline CDR1 is SGHDT and CDR2 YYEEEE. The CDR3 is 16 amino acids. Losses at the gene ends were 4 bases for V and 5 bases for J; bases not matched to a gene: 10. The CDR3 is CASSLAGGLADNEQFF. The DNA for the CDR3 is TGTGCCAGCAGCCTGGCGGGGGGGCTAGCGGACAATGAGCAGTTCTTC.

This sequence joins TRBV28 and TRBJ2-1, with D possibly being TRBD1 (6 bases). The V end was cut by 6 bases, the J end by 2 bases, with 17 bases between. Germline values: CDR1 MDHEN, CDR2 SYDVKM. This CDR3 is built from 16 residues. CDR3 DNA: TGTGCCAGCAGAGAGATGGACAGATCTACCTACAATGAGCAGTTCTTC. Its translation is CASREMDRSTYNEQFF.

The V call is TRBV4-1, the J call TRBJ2-3; 15 nucleotides align to TRBD2. The CDR3 totals 18 residues. Germline CDR1 is MGHRA and CDR2 is YSYEKL. V lost 3 bases to trimming and J lost 6 bases; unmatched junction nucleotides: 10. CDR3 protein: CASSHAGLAGGIVDTQYF. In nucleotides, the CDR3 is TGCGCCAGCAGCCACGCGGGACTAGCGGGAGGCATCGTCGATACGCAGTATTTT.

The gene calls are TRBV21-1 and TRBJ1-1; the DNA was not used to check the table's D call, TRBD1. TRBV21-1 is tagged as a pseudogene. The CDR3 contains 15 residues. The CDR3 DNA sequence: TGTGCCTGCCTGAACCGGGACAGGGACCCCACTGAAGCTTTCTTT. Protein sequence: CACLNRDRDPTEAFF.

The chain links TRBV2 to TRBJ2-3, with 9 bases that match TRBD1. V was clipped by 8 bases and J by 2 bases; unmatched bases: 5. The CDR3 sequence is 14 residues long. Germline V gene lookup returns CDR1 SNHLY and CDR2 FYNNEI. CDR3 in DNA: TGTGCCAGCGACCGGGACAGGGACACAGATACGCAGTATTTT. Amino acids: CASDRDRDTDTQYF.

In this sample, this clone turned up a few times. The chain is built from TRBV6-1 and TRBJ2-3; 10 nucleotides line up with TRBD2. The V and J ends lost 4 bases and 4 bases, in that order; junction bases with no gene match: 5. Germline V gene data show CDR1 as MNHNS and CDR2 as SASEGT. This CDR3 comprises 15 residues. The CDR3 loop is CASSGEAGGPDTQYF. For the CDR3, the DNA is TGTGCCAGCAGTGGGGAAGCGGGAGGGCCAGATACGCAGTATTTT.

This chain links TRBV13 with TRBJ2-5; 12 bases fit TRBD1. TRBJ2-7 explains the end of the DNA better; the J call may be wrong. CDR3 length: 14 residues. CDR1 is PRHDT, CDR2 FYEKMQ, per germline (reference sequence). The CDR3 nucleotides read TGTGCCAGCAGCGAGGGACAGGGGGCTTACGAGCAGTACTTC. It codes for CASSEGQGAYEQYF.

The genes are TRBV30 and TRBJ2-1; a possible D gene is TRBD2 (6 bases). Germline assignment: CDR1 GTSNPN and CDR2 SVGIG (reference sequence). V was trimmed by 3 bases and J by 10 bases, leaving 7 bases between them. CDR3 size: 10 residues. The CDR3: CAWRGREQFF. CDR3 DNA sequence: TGTGCCTGGAGGGGGAGGGAGCAGTTCTTC.

V is TRBV10-1 and J is TRBJ2-7, with 8 bases identical to TRBD1. The CDR3 runs 14 residues. Germline CDR1 and CDR2: WNHNN and SYGVQD (reference sequence). V shed 6 bases and J 4 bases; nucleotides not matched to a gene: 8. Here the CDR3 reads CASSSGTGVYEQYF. CDR3 nucleotides: TGCGCCAGCAGCTCCGGGACAGGTGTGTACGAGCAGTACTTC.

V is TRBV5-1 and J is TRBJ1-2, with D possibly TRBD1 on 5 matching bases. This CDR3 spans 13 amino acids. V gave up 1 base and J gave up 8 bases, with 12 bases separating them. CDR1 is SGHRS, CDR2 YFSETQ, per germline. The CDR3 loop is CASSLRQTDGYTF. The CDR3 nucleotides are TGCGCCAGCAGCTTGAGACAGACGGACGGCTACACCTTC.

The chain has TRBV30 and TRBJ1-2; tentatively, D is TRBD1 (5 bases). Germline lookup yields CDR1 GTSNPN and CDR2 SVGIG (reference sequence). The CDR3 extends over 14 amino acids. The V and J ends lost 0 bases and 8 bases respectively, with 16 bases between them. CDR3 sequence (DNA): TGTGCCTGGAGTGTCGGCCAGGGATTTGGCGGCTACACCTTC. Encoded protein: CAWSVGQGFGGYTF.

This chain uses TRBV18 with TRBJ1-1, with D possibly TRBD1 on 5 matching bases. The germline V and J ends were trimmed by 6 bases and 1 base, with 9 bases remaining between them. Germline V gene sequence: CDR1 KGHSH, CDR2 LQKENI. The CDR3 consists of 13 residues. CDR3 sequence reads: CASSVTENTEAFF. DNA for the CDR3: TGTGCCAGCTCCGTGACAGAGAACACTGAAGCTTTCTTT. Variable domain in full (rest from reference TRBV18 and TRBJ1-1): NAGVMQNPRHLVRRRGQEARLRCSPMKGHSHVYWYRQLPEEGLKFMVYLQKENIIDESGMPKERFSAEFPKEGPSILRIQQVVRGDSAAYFCASSVTENTEAFFGQGTRLTVV.

The chain is built from TRBV5-1 and TRBJ2-2; a possible D gene is TRBD2 (5 bases). CDR3 length: 12 amino acids. V was clipped by 7 bases and J by 3 bases, with 7 bases between them. Germline CDR1 is SGHRS and CDR2 is YFSETQ. CDR3 sequence (DNA): TGCGCCAGCGTCGGGGACACCGGGGAGCTGTTTTTT. It codes for CASVGDTGELFF.

CDR3: CASSQQEGSTNEKLFF. CDR3 DNA sequence: TGCGCCAGCAGCCAACAGGAGGGATCAACTAATGAAAAACTGTTTTTT. The chain links TRBV4-3 to TRBJ1-4; unclear D gene. This CDR3 comprises 16 residues. With 2 bases removed from V and 0 bases from J, the gap between germline ends came to 10 bases. Germline V gene lookup returns CDR1 LGHNA and CDR2 YSLEER.

This clone was seen just once. The V call is TRBV7-6, the J call TRBJ1-4, with a weak D call TRBD1 (6 bases). Per the germline V gene, CDR1 is SGHVS and CDR2 is FNYEAQ. V lost 7 bases, J lost 13 bases, and 13 bases lay in between. The CDR3 covers 11 residues. The CDR3 is CASIIRGLLFF. The CDR3 DNA is TGTGCCAGCATCATTAGGGGGTTACTGTTTTTT.

The rearrangement links TRBV18 to TRBJ2-2; the D gene is possibly TRBD1 (5 bases). Trimming took off 8 bases at V and 0 bases at J, with 16 bases between the two ends. This CDR3 has 16 amino acids. CDR1 is KGHSH, CDR2 LQKENI, per germline. CDR3 residues: CASPRAAGPNTGELFF. The CDR3 DNA reads TGTGCCAGCCCCCGGGCGGCAGGGCCGAACACCGGGGAGCTGTTTTTT.

This sequence joins TRBV10-3 and TRBJ2-5; the match to TRBD2 covers 7 bases. The germline gives CDR1 ENHRY, CDR2 SYGVKD. There are 15 residues in the CDR3. The J segment lost 4 bases and the V segment lost 4 bases, leaving 9 bases of the junction unmatched. The CDR3 DNA follows: TGTGCCATCAGTGCCACTAGCGACAGTTTAGAGACCCAGTACTTC. Encoded protein: CAISATSDSLETQYF.

CDR3 in DNA: TGCAGTGCTACGCAAGAGACCCAGTACTTC. Its translation: CSATQETQYF. V usage is TRBV20-1 and J usage is TRBJ2-5; D call uncertain. The germline V and J ends were trimmed by 4 bases and 2 bases, with 2 bases remaining between them. Germline V gives CDR1 DFQATT, CDR2 SNEGSKA (reference sequence). CDR3 length: 10 amino acids.

V gene TRBV6-1 combines with J gene TRBJ1-4, with D maybe TRBD1 (6 bases). Germline-derived CDR1 and CDR2 are MNHNS and SASEGT. V lost 2 bases, J lost 3 bases, and 13 bases lay in between. The CDR3 sequence is 16 residues long. CDR3: CASSEWGGQANEKLFF. CDR3 DNA sequence: TGTGCCAGCAGTGAATGGGGGGGGCAGGCTAATGAAAAACTGTTTTTT.

The chain links TRBV4-3 to TRBJ1-3; TRBD1 aligns across 10 bases. Unmatched junction bases numbered 5, after V lost 4 bases and J lost 8 bases. This CDR3 comprises 14 residues. Germline CDR1 is LGHNA and CDR2 is YSLEER. CDR3 region: CASSRDRGPDTIYF. In DNA, the CDR3 is TGCGCCAGCAGCCGCGACAGGGGGCCGGACACCATATATTTT.

The chain combines TRBV7-2 with TRBJ2-5, with 12 positions matching TRBD2. CDR1 and CDR2 from the germline V gene are SGHTA and FQGNSA. CDR3 length: 16 residues. The ends lost 5 bases at V and 7 bases at J; junction bases unmatched: 11. The CDR3 sequence is CASSPPSGRVVGTQYF. CDR3 DNA: TGTGCCAGCAGCCCCCCTAGCGGGAGGGTCGTCGGGACCCAGTACTTC.

The chain carries TRBV6-4 and TRBJ2-3, with 11 positions matching TRBD2. The J segment lost 5 bases and the V segment lost 5 bases, leaving 6 bases of the junction unmatched. CDR1 is MRHNA and CDR2 is SNTAGT in the germline V gene. The CDR3 has 15 amino acids. The CDR3 bases are TGTGCCAGCAGTTTCCTAGCGGGAGGAAGAGATACGCAGTATTTT. Its protein is CASSFLAGGRDTQYF.

The chain has TRBV28 and TRBJ2-7; D might be TRBD2 (6 bases). The CDR3 contains 15 residues. Germline V gives CDR1 MDHEN, CDR2 SYDVKM. V was trimmed by 4 bases and J by 2 bases, leaving 15 bases between them. CDR3 coding DNA: TGTGCCAGCAGTTATAACGGGGGATCGACCTACGAGCAGTACTTC. Translation: CASSYNGGSTYEQYF. Full variable domain (missing parts from reference TRBV28 and TRBJ2-7): DVKVTQSSRYLVKRTGEKVFLECVQDMDHENMFWYRQDPGLGLRLIYFSYDVKMKEKGDIPEGYSVSREKKERFSLILESASTNQTSMYLCASSYNGGSTYEQYFGPGTRLTVT.

The chain has TRBV5-1 and TRBJ1-1; D is possibly TRBD1 (6 bases). CDR3 size: 13 residues. V was pared by 4 bases and J by 2 bases, with 9 bases between. Germline assignment: CDR1 SGHRS and CDR2 YFSETQ. The CDR3 DNA sequence: TGCGCCAGCAGCCCAGGGGTTAACACTGAAGCTTTCTTT. Protein product: CASSPGVNTEAFF.

The CDR3 bases are TGTGCCAGCAGCCAAAGGGAGGCTAGCGGGCGGGAGACCCAGTACTTC. Its protein is CASSQREASGRETQYF. This chain joins TRBV4-2 and TRBJ2-5; 8 bases are a match to TRBD2. Germline CDR1 and CDR2: LGHNA and YNFKEQ. CDR3 size: 16 residues. J gave up 5 bases and V 2 bases, and 10 bases lay outside the gene matches.